The following is a TCR beta chain sequence with its context. Its antigen is currently unknown. TCRdb fed the 5' RACE reads into MiXCR, producing one record per CDR3 protein. Of around 250,000 distinct CDR3 sequences listed, about 8.3% are singletons. This specimen comes from a study of identical twins. Study findings and constraints: In cord blood, abundant beta clonotypes had fewer insertions; memory showed no trend. Because invariant MAIT and iNKT cells could be present, zero-insertion analyses could be partly confounded. Twins shared beta out-of-frame sequences in excess, but this excess was weaker.

Germline loops: CDR1 LGHNA, CDR2 YSLEER. The length of the CDR3 is 16 residues. Trimming removed 0 bases from V and 5 bases from J, with 15 bases in between. A further study also used this sample, focusing on yellow fever vaccine responses in identical twins. From that second work: On the reported evidence, twins' vaccine T cell responses seemed partly convergent and partly personalized.

The sequence was collected from a woman aged 18-35 years in good health. The material sequenced was CD8+ T cells sorted from blood. The chain has TRBV4-3 and TRBJ2-3; a weak D match, TRBD1 (7 bases). The CDR3 DNA sequence: TGCGCCAGCAGCCAAGATCGGTCGCAGGGGGGAGATACGCAGTATTTT. Translated, it gives CASSQDRSQGGDTQYF.